This T cell receptor beta chain was sequenced for a study of cytomegalovirus exposure and HLA in healthy donors. Study results and limitations: In vitro testing confirmed a few CMV-associated chains as specific for CMV antigens. Investigators reported 164 TCR beta chains as tied to cytomegalovirus. As was reported, the classifier diagnosed cytomegalovirus status with high specificity and sensitivity.

As regards this clone: Antigen: not known.

TCRdb's table, derived via immunoSEQ multiplex PCR, lists solely in-frame clones and lacks some. The sample carries roughly 140,000 clones, roughly nine tenths recorded once. The approximately 130-subject validation cohort, separate from the approximately 640-subject first cohort, included the donors. The sample was PBMCs. The sequence was obtained from a young woman in good health and CMV-seropositive.

CDR3 DNA: TGCGCCAGCAGCCTAACAGGGGTACTCACCGGGGAGCTGTTTTTT. Protein product: CASSLTGVLTGELFF. The rearrangement links TRBV4-3 to TRBJ2-2; TRBD1 matches at 7 bases. The CDR3 consists of 15 residues. Per the germline V gene, CDR1 is LGHNA and CDR2 is YSLEER. V shed 4 bases, J shed 4 bases, and the junction held 6 bases outside the gene matches.